The sequence of this T cell receptor (beta chain) was determined in a study of CD8+ T cells in alopecia areata. Treatment defined: oral pan-JAK inhibitor, 5-10 mg twice daily. The germline CDR1 and CDR2 sequences are MNHNY and SVGAGI (reference sequence). V lost 5 bases, J lost 3 bases, and 4 bases stayed unmatched. The CDR3 has 15 residues. Extracted RNA was reverse transcribed, and the resulting cDNA served as sequencing template. Repertoires were generated with immunoSEQ multiplex PCR, while TCRdb's copy carries only in-frame clones and drops some. The data contain 150,000 or so clones, about two thirds of them seen just once; the ten biggest clones take up 0.91%.

The J gene is TRBJ1-4, the V gene TRBV6-6; 9 positions agree with TRBD1. The sample was CD4+ T cells sorted from blood, taken at week 4, from a patient treated with tofacitinib. The source is a human donor with alopecia areata. The CDR3: CASSHGTGPNEKLFF. The CDR3 bases are TGTGCCAGCAGTCACGGGACAGGGCCTAATGAAAAACTGTTTTTT.